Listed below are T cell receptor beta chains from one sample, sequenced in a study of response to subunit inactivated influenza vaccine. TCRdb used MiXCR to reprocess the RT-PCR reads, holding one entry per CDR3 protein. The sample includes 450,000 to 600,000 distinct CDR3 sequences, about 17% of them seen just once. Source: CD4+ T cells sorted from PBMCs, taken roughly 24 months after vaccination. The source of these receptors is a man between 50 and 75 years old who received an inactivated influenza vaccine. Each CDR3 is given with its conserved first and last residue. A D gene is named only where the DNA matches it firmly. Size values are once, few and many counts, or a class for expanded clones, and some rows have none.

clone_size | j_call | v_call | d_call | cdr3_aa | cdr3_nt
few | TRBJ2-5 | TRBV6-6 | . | CASTLQETQYF | TGTGCCAGCACCCTGCAAGAGACCCAGTACTTC
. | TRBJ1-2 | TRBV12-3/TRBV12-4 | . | CASSFGGKANYGYTF | TGTGCCAGCAGTTTTGGGGGCAAGGCTAACTATGGCTACACCTTC
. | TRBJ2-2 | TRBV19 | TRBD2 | CATTMTSGRHTGELFF | TGTGCCACCACTATGACTAGCGGGAGGCATACCGGGGAGCTGTTTTTT
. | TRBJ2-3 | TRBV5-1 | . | CASSLGDRLTDTQYF | TGCGCCAGCAGCTTGGGAGACAGACTCACAGATACGCAGTATTTT
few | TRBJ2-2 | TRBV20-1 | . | CSALHGGLNTGELFF | TGCAGTGCCCTTCACGGCGGACTGAACACCGGGGAGCTGTTTTTT
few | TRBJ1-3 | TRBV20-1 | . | CSARHPGGGNTIYF | TGCAGTGCTAGGCACCCGGGGGGTGGAAACACCATATATTTT
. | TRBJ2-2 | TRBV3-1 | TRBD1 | CASSPRGRLGTGELFF | TGTGCCAGCAGCCCCAGGGGGCGTCTAGGCACCGGGGAGCTGTTTTTT
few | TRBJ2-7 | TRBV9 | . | CASSAGPTFYEQYF | TGTGCCAGCAGCGCGGGACCGACCTTCTACGAGCAGTACTTC
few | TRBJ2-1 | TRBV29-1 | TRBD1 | CSARTGEVNEQFF | TGCAGCGCAAGGACAGGGGAGGTGAATGAGCAGTTCTTC
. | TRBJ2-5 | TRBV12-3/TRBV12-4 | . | CASILAGLGEETQYF | TGTGCCAGCATTCTAGCAGGGTTGGGAGAAGAGACCCAGTACTTC
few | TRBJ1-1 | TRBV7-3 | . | CASSSLPQTEAFF | TGTGCCAGCAGCTCACTTCCTCAGACTGAAGCTTTCTTT
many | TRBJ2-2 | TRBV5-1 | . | CASSLGPSGTGELFF | TGCGCCAGCAGCTTAGGACCTAGTGGCACCGGGGAGCTGTTTTTT
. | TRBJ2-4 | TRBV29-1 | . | CSVEDFGGNIQYF | TGCAGCGTTGAAGATTTCGGGGGAAACATTCAGTACTTC
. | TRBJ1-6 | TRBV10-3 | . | CAIKQDSSNSPLHF | TGTGCCATCAAACAGGACAGCTCTAATTCACCCCTCCACTTT
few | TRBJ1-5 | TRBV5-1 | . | CASSPSGGLGNQPQHF | TGCGCCAGCAGCCCCTCAGGTGGCCTGGGTAATCAGCCCCAGCATTTT
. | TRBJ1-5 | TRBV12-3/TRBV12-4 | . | CASSFTRGSNQPQHF | TGTGCCAGCAGTTTTACCAGGGGTAGCAATCAGCCCCAGCATTTT
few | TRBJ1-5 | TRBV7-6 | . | CASSLVAGDVGQPQHF | TGTGCCAGCAGCTTAGTAGCAGGGGATGTTGGTCAGCCCCAGCATTTT
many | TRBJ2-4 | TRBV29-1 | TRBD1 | CSVGRTGDIQYF | TGCAGCGTTGGACGGACAGGGGACATTCAGTACTTC
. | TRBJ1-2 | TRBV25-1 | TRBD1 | CASSPGTGIYSSGYTF | TGTGCCAGCAGCCCCGGGACAGGGATCTACTCTAGTGGCTACACCTTC
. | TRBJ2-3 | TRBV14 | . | CASSHRDRTDTQYF | TGTGCCAGCAGCCACCGGGATAGAACAGATACGCAGTATTTT
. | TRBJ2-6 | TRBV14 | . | CASSQVAPGPGANVLTF | TGTGCCAGCAGCCAAGTGGCCCCAGGGCCCGGGGCCAACGTCCTGACTTTC
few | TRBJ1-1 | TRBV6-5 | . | CASSLTGTTKTEAFF | TGTGCCAGCAGTTTAACCGGGACCACAAAAACTGAAGCTTTCTTT